Here is one TCR beta chain with its context. The antigen remains undetermined. These data come from a study of T-cell memory formation after mild COVID-19. In the study overall: Clusters of TCRs were largely donor specific.

Findings of the study overall: Clones shrinking from day 15 to 85 showed even CD4/CD8 mixes; later expanders tilted CD4+. The CD4+ clones that contracted clustered mainly within CM and EM, and the CD8+ clones concentrated in EMRA.

Researchers used 5'RACE with constant-segment primers to make TCR alpha and TCR beta cDNA libraries that carry sample barcodes and UMIs. MiXCR was run by TCRdb on the 5' RACE reads, yielding one entry per CDR3 protein. Of about 450,000 distinct CDR3 sequences in the sample, around a quarter were seen once. The CDR3 covers 14 residues. Germline V gene lookup returns CDR1 SNHLY and CDR2 FYNNEI. V lost 3 bases and J lost 1, with 9 bases in between. The sequence derives from an adult woman who had mild COVID-19 (a few samples of this study predate the infection). Cell type and time point are not known. The sequencing sample was made of PBMCs or a T cell subset sorted from them (not recorded which). J is TRBJ1-1 and V is TRBV2; D is uncertain. CDR3 protein: CASSDTPWNTEAFF. DNA for the CDR3: TGTGCCAGCAGTGACACTCCGTGGAACACTGAAGCTTTCTTT.